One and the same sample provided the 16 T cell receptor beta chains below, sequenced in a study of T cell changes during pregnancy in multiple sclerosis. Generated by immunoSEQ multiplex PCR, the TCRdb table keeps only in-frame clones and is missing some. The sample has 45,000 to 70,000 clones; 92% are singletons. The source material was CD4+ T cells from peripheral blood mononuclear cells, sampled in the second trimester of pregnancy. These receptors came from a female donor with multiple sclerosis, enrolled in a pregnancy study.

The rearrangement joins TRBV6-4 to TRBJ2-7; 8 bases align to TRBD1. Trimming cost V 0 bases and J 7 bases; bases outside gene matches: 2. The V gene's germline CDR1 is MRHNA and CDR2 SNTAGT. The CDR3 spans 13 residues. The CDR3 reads CASSDSTGGEQYF. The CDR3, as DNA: TGTGCCAGCAGTGACTCCACAGGGGGAGAGCAGTACTTC.

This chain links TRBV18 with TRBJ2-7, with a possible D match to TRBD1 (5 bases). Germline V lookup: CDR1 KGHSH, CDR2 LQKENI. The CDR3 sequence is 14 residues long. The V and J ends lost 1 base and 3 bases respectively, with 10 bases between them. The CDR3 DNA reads TGTGCCAGCTCACCACTGGGCCAGGGCTACGAGCAGTACTTC. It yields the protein CASSPLGQGYEQYF.

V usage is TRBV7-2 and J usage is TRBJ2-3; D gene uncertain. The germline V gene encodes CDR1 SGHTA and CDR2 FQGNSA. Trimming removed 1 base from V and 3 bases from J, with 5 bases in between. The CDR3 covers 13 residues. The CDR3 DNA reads TGTGCCAGCAGCTTAGTACGGACAGATACGCAGTATTTT. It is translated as CASSLVRTDTQYF.

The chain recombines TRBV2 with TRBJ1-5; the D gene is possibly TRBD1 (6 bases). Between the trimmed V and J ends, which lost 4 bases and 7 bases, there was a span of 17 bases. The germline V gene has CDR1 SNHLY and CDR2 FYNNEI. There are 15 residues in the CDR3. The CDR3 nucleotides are TGTGCCAGCAGTGGGGACCTTGGACAGAGGCAGCCCCAGCATTTT. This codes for CASSGDLGQRQPQHF. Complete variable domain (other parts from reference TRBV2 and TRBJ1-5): EPEVTQTPSHQVTQMGQEVILRCVPISNHLYFYWYRQILGQKVEFLVSFYNNEISEKSEIFDDQFSVERPDGSNFTLKIRSTKLEDSAMYFCASSGDLGQRQPQHFGDGTRLSIL.

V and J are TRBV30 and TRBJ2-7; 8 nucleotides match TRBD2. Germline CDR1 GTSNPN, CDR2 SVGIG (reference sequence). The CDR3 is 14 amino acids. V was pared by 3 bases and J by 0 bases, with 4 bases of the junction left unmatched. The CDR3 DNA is TGTGCCTGGAGGCCGAGCGGGAGCTCCTACGAGCAGTACTTC. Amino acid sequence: CAWRPSGSSYEQYF.

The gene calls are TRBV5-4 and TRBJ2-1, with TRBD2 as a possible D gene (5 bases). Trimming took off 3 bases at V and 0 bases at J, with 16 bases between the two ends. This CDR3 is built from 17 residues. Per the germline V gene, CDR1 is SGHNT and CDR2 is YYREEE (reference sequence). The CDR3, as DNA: TGTGCCAGCAGCTCAGGCCCTAGCATGGGCTCCTACAATGAGCAGTTCTTC. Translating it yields CASSSGPSMGSYNEQFF.

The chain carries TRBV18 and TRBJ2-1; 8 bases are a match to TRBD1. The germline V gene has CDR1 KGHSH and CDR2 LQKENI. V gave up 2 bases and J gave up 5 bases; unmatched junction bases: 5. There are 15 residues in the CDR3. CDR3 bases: TGTGCCAGCTCACCAACCCAGGGGGCCCACAATGAGCAGTTCTTC. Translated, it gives CASSPTQGAHNEQFF.

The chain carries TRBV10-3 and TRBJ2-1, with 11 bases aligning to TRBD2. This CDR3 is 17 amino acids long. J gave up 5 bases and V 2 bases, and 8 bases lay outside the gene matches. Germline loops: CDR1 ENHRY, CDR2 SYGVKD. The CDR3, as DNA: TGTGCCATCAGTGAGGCAGCGGGACTAGCGGCCCACAATGAGCAGTTCTTC. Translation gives CAISEAAGLAAHNEQFF.

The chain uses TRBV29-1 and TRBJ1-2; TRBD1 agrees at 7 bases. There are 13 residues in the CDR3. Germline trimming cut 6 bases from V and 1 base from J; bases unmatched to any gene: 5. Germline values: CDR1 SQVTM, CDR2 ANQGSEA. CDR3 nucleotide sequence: TGCAGCGTCCCGGGACAGATTAACTATGGCTACACCTTC. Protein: CSVPGQINYGYTF.

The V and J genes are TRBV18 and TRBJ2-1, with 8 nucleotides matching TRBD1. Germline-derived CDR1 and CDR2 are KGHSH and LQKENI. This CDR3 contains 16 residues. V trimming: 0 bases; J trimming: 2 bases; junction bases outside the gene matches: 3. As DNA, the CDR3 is TGTGCCAGCTCACCACCGAACAGGGGGGCCTACAATGAGCAGTTCTTC. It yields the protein CASSPPNRGAYNEQFF.

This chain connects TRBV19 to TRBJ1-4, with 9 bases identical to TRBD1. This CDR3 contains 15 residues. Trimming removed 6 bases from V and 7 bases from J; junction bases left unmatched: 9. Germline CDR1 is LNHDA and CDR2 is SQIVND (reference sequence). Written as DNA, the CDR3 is TGTGCCAGTAGAAGTGTGACAGGGGGTAGTGAAAAACTGTTTTTT. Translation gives CASRSVTGGSEKLFF.

CDR3 in amino acids: CASSDQGTDTQYF. The CDR3 DNA reads TGTGCCAGCAGTGATCAGGGGACAGATACGCAGTATTTT. The chain carries TRBV6-1 and TRBJ2-3, with D perhaps matching TRBD1 (6 bases). V lost 3 bases and J 3 bases, leaving 7 bases between the germline ends. The CDR3 runs to 13 residues. Germline CDR1 and CDR2: MNHNS and SASEGT.

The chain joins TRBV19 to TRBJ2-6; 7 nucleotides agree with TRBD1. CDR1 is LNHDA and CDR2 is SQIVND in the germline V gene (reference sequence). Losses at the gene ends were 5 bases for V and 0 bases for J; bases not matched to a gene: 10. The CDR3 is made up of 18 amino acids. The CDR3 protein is CASSPWDRPTSGANVLTF. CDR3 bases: TGTGCCAGTAGTCCGTGGGACAGACCCACCTCTGGGGCCAACGTCCTGACTTTC. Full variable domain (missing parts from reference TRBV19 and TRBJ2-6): DGGITQSPKYLFRKEGQNVTLSCEQNLNHDAMYWYRQDPGQGLRLIYYSQIVNDFQKGDIAEGYSVSREKKESFPLTVTSAQKNPTAFYLCASSPWDRPTSGANVLTFGAGSRLTVL.

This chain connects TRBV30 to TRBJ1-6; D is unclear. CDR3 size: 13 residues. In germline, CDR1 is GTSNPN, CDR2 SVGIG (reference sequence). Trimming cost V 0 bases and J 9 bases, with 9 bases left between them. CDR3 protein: CAWSVPGSSPLHF. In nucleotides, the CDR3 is TGTGCCTGGAGTGTCCCCGGGTCTTCACCCCTCCACTTT.

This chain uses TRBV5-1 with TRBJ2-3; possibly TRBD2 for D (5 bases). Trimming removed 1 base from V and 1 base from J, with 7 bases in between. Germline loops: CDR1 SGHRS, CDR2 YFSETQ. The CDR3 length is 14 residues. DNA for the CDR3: TGCGCCAGCAGCTTGATTAGCGGCACAGATACGCAGTATTTT. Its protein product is CASSLISGTDTQYF. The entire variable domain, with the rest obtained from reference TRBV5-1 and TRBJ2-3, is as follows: KAGVTQTPRYLIKTRGQQVTLSCSPISGHRSVSWYQQTPGQGLQFLFEYFSETQRNKGNFPGRFSGRQFSNSRSEMNVSTLELGDSALYLCASSLISGTDTQYFGPGTRLTVL.

CDR3 DNA: TGTGCCAGTAGTGTCATGAGCTCTGGGGCCAACGTCCTGACTTTC. It codes for CASSVMSSGANVLTF. This sequence joins TRBV19 and TRBJ2-6, with D hard to call. Per the germline V gene, CDR1 is LNHDA and CDR2 is SQIVND (reference sequence). Trimming cost V 5 bases and J 0 bases, with 8 bases left between them. The CDR3 consists of 15 residues.